A selection of T cell receptor beta chains follows, all from one sample in a study of blood T cells in healthy people across ages. TCRdb re-analysed the 5' RACE reads in MiXCR, keeping a single row per CDR3 protein. The table includes around 710,000 distinct CDR3 sequences, about 42% detected once. Sequencing used blood. Receptor source: a woman aged 55-75 years in good health. Both conserved end residues are part of each CDR3. Fields, in order: V gene, J gene, CDR3 protein.

TRBV6-6,TRBJ2-3,CASRRRDRVRDTQYF
TRBV5-1,TRBJ2-3,CASSFGRTPRGTDTQYF
TRBV10-3,TRBJ2-3,CAISEGQTTDTQYF
TRBV29-1,TRBJ2-5,CSVEDWGLRQETQYF
TRBV21-1,TRBJ2-3,CASSKVVGRQARYNTQYF
TRBV18,TRBJ2-3,CASSAVTGSTDTQYF
TRBV20-1,TRBJ2-1,CSAAPRESKMFF
TRBV20-1,TRBJ1-5,CSARDQAGGSNQPQHF
TRBV7-9,TRBJ2-5,CASSLGSSGGEQETQYF
TRBV5-1,TRBJ2-5,CASSKEVKETQYF
TRBV20-1,TRBJ1-2,CSAKPPREGGEWSGYTF
TRBV6-6,TRBJ2-3,CASSYLGGYRTDTQYF
TRBV28,TRBJ2-3,CASSSWTSGRGTQYF
TRBV7-3,TRBJ1-6,CASSIRQGDNSPLHF
TRBV5-1,TRBJ2-6,CASSNQGVLRSGANVLTF
TRBV7-2,TRBJ2-1,CASSLTSRYNEQFF
TRBV9,TRBJ2-1,CASSATSGSYNEQFF
TRBV4-2,TRBJ1-1,CASSQDLRNTEAFF
TRBV29-1,TRBJ2-1,CSIRTVPSYNEQFF
TRBV30,TRBJ1-2,CAWSVRRNYGYTF
TRBV27,TRBJ2-1,CASSSVRGLAGDFYNEQFF
TRBV28,TRBJ2-7,CASRDQGAGLGYEQYF
TRBV2,TRBJ2-7,CASGGGDRYEQYF
TRBV6-2/TRBV6-3,TRBJ2-1,CASSRATLNEQFF
TRBV7-9,TRBJ2-3,CAIRTGTSGFTDTQYF
TRBV20-1,TRBJ2-1,CSASDGTYNEQFF
TRBV3-1,TRBJ2-3,CASSRGEADTQYF
TRBV6-1,TRBJ1-1,CASSDLMGQGNTEAFF
TRBV2,TRBJ2-4,CASLKDQGVNIQYF
TRBV20-1,TRBJ2-3,CSARPRGPGPDTQYF
TRBV29-1,TRBJ1-2,CSGAFRGAGYTF
TRBV28,TRBJ1-2,CASGGPKAIFGYTF
TRBV3-1,TRBJ2-1,CASSLSSLAEHNEQFF
TRBV6-1,TRBJ2-3,CASSARPGLADTDTQYF
TRBV7-6,TRBJ2-1,CASSSQGRDNEQFF
TRBV11-1,TRBJ2-7,CASSLGGTAEEQYF
TRBV4-1,TRBJ2-1,CASSRRPGQGVDEQFF
TRBV5-1,TRBJ2-5,CASSYLAGGGNERYF
TRBV27,TRBJ2-4,CASSLMGAYERYF
TRBV7-8,TRBJ1-2,CASSPRLTDSYGYTF
TRBV5-1,NA,CASSTGDSRAPYEQYF